The clone carrying this T cell receptor (beta chain) came up a few times. Its cognate antigen is unknown. Germline V gives CDR1 MRHNA, CDR2 SNTAGT. This CDR3 is built from 14 residues. J lost 7 bases, V lost 5 bases, and 5 bases had no gene match. Profiled with immunoSEQ multiplex PCR; TCRdb holds only in-frame clones, not every one. The sample lists fewer than 9,500 clones, 70% to 80% occurring once. The entry originates in a study of somatic mutations in cytotoxic T cells in rheumatoid arthritis. General study results and limits: Rising age went with increasing CD8+ clonality in rheumatoid arthritis patients; healthy controls showed no such increase. CD8+ T-cell clonality did not differ significantly between rheumatoid arthritis patients and age-matched healthy controls.

The specimen was CD8+ T cells sorted from blood. This receptor was obtained from an adult with rheumatoid arthritis. This sequence joins TRBV6-4 and TRBJ1-6; 7 positions match TRBD1. This CDR3 reads CASSPGQENSPLHF. The CDR3 nucleotides are TGTGCCAGCAGTCCCGGACAGGAAAATTCACCCCTCCACTTT.